The clone carrying this T cell receptor (beta chain) showed up many times. What it binds is not known. This entry comes from a study of T cell repertoires in cytomegalovirus infection. The length of the CDR3 is 22 residues. Looked up from germline, CDR1 is KGHSH and CDR2 is LQKENI. The V end was cut by 2 bases, the J end by 0 bases, with 31 bases between. Study-level findings and limits: There were carriers of CMV plus the relevant HLA, and cumulative public TCR beta family frequency identified them. In two of eight donors, the top clonotype was HLA-C-restricted CMV-specific.

In TCRdb, the reads were re-called with MiXCR into one record per CDR3 protein. The table shows about 310,000 distinct CDR3 sequences, with around 10% occurring only once. This TCR came from a human donor in good health (CMV status not recorded). Some clones in this sample may be carry-over from other donors' samples. The V call is TRBV18, the J call TRBJ1-1; D possibly corresponds to TRBD1 (6 bases). Sequenced input: PBMCs. CDR3 in DNA: TGTGCCAGCTCACCAATATACGGATTGACCAGGGGTTCTGGGGACATGAACACTGAAGCTTTCTTT. Encoded protein: CASSPIYGLTRGSGDMNTEAFF.